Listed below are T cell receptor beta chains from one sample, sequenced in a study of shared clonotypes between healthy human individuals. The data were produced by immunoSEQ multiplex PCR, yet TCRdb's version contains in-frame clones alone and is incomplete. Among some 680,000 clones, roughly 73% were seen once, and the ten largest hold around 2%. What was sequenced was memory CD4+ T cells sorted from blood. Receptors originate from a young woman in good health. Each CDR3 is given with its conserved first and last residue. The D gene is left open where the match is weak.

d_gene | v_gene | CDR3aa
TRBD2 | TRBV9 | CASSPLSGTRASTQYF
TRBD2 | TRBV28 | CASSKTSGMTDTQYF
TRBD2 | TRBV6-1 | CASVLGTSGTYEQYF
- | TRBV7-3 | CASSPQQGIGEQFF
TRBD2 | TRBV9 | CASSPRGLAGGETQYF
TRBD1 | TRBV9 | CASSSGQVPSHEQYF
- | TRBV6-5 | CASSYSGRNSGNTIYF
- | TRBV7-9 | CASSLSIQPQHF
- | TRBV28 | CASSLGHLYEQYF
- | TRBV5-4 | CASSLTTRPNYGYTF
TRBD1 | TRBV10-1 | CASGTDTHQETQYF
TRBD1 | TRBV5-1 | CASSGRTGVVNTEAFF
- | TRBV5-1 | CASSQTGGGTEAFF
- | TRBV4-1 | CASSQPGAEEKLFF
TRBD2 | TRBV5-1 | CASRDTGGRYNEQFF
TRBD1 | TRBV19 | CATANRGLNYGYTF
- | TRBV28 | CASSLWQGGGELFF
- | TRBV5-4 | CASSSRTGSHTEAFF
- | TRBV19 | CASSDLGVTGNQPQHF
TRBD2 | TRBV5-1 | CASSSGRIPYNEQFF
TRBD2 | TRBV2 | CASTRLAGGPNTQYF
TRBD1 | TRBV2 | CASTGQDSNTGELFF
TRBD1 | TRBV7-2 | CASTADRQGVGYNEQFF
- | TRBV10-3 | CAISTGTAQETQYF
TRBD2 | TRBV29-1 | CSVGAGANEQFF
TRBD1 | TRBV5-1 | CASSLYGTGDVNTEAFF
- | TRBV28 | CASSSLTGLNYGYTF
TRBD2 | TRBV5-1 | CASSFLAGNSYEQYF
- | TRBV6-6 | CASSYSGAGCYF
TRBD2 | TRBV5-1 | CASSLGGPSGFYEQYF
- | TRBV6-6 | CASTPPGNTEAFF
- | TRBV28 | CASSLNQGSAFADTQYF
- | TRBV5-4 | CASSISSVAQETQYF
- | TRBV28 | CASSSRSFGGSSGANVLTF
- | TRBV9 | CASSVERDQGDTQYF
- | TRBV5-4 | CASSPKTASTDTQYF
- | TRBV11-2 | CASSTQKDTEAFF
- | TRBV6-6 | CASSFDGHADTQYF